A single sample is the source of the 12 T cell receptor beta chains below, sequenced in a study of cytomegalovirus exposure and HLA in healthy donors (dated by TCRdb to about 2017). Library preparation used the immunoSEQ multiplex PCR assay. A mixture of 60 forward primers for TCR Vbeta segments and 13 reverse primers for TCR Jbeta segments was used in the multiplex PCR. The source is immuneACCESS, and TCRdb retained only in-frame sequences with V and J called. Part of the clones is not carried over; for the studies checked, unresolved V genes explain less than half of this, and the remainder is unexplained. In all, the sample holds 95,000 to 150,000 clones, and around 75% of those were seen once. The ten biggest clones cover 2.5% to 3.5% of the sample. The sequenced material came from PBMCs. Receptor source: a middle-aged woman in good health and CMV-seropositive.

The chain's CDR3 is CASSLGGTGSYEQYF. The CDR3 bases are TGTGCCAGCAGCTTAGGGGGGACAGGGTCCTACGAGCAGTACTTC. This chain links TRBV7-9 with TRBJ2-7, with 9 bases matching TRBD1. V dropped 1 base and J dropped 1; count of bases not matched to a gene: 2. The CDR3 covers 15 residues. Germline assignment: CDR1 SEHNR and CDR2 FQNEAQ (reference sequence).

The V and J genes are TRBV30 and TRBJ1-2; D may be TRBD1 (5 bases). Germline CDR1 GTSNPN, CDR2 SVGIG (reference sequence). The V gene lost 0 bases and the J gene lost 8 bases, with 10 bases spanning the gap. CDR3 length: 12 residues. The CDR3 spells CAWSVSGEGYTF. The DNA for the CDR3 is TGTGCCTGGAGTGTATCGGGGGAAGGCTACACCTTC.

The V gene is TRBV6-4, the J gene TRBJ2-3; tentative D call: TRBD1 (5 bases). The germline V gene has CDR1 MRHNA and CDR2 SNTAGT. This CDR3 is built from 15 residues. The V end lost 8 bases, the J end lost 2 bases, and 17 bases lay between the germline ends. In DNA form, the CDR3 reads TGTGCCAGCGCCCCATCCTGGGGCGCCACAGATACGCAGTATTTT. As protein: CASAPSWGATDTQYF.

The rearrangement uses TRBV5-4 and TRBJ2-5, with 8 bases matching TRBD2. Germline V gene lookup returns CDR1 SGHNT and CDR2 YYREEE (reference sequence). The CDR3 extends over 15 amino acids. Trimming removed 3 bases from V and 3 bases from J; junction bases left unmatched: 7. The CDR3, as DNA: TGTGCCAGCAGCTCTCCGGGACTAGGAAAAGAGACCCAGTACTTC. This codes for CASSSPGLGKETQYF.

The J gene is TRBJ2-1, the V gene TRBV19, with D unresolved. Germline V lookup: CDR1 LNHDA, CDR2 SQIVND (reference sequence). This CDR3 spans 13 amino acids. Trimming took 3 bases from V and 4 from J, leaving 7 bases between them. CDR3 region: CASSIPEYNEQFF. The CDR3 region has the DNA TGTGCCAGTAGTATTCCGGAGTACAATGAGCAGTTCTTC.

The gene calls are TRBV27 and TRBJ1-1; D might be TRBD1 (5 bases). Per the germline V gene, CDR1 is MNHEY and CDR2 is SMNVEV (reference sequence). This CDR3 comprises 13 residues. V was clipped by 3 bases and J by 2 bases, with 7 bases between them. The CDR3 DNA follows: TGTGCCAGCAGTTTCGACAGAAACACTGAAGCTTTCTTT. Its translation is CASSFDRNTEAFF.

The genes are TRBV6-1 and TRBJ2-5, with TRBD1 identical over 9 bases. After removal of 1 base from V and 6 bases from J, the junction contained 9 bases not matched to a gene. CDR1 is MNHNS, CDR2 SASEGT, per germline. This CDR3 contains 16 residues. The CDR3 protein is CASSEELQGASKTQYF. The CDR3 region has the DNA TGTGCCAGCAGTGAAGAGTTACAGGGGGCATCAAAGACCCAGTACTTC.

The V and J genes are TRBV18 and TRBJ1-3, with 7 nucleotides matching TRBD1. Germline V lookup: CDR1 KGHSH, CDR2 LQKENI. The CDR3 covers 15 residues. V shed 7 bases and J 0 bases; nucleotides not matched to a gene: 6. The CDR3 sequence is CASFGQDISGNTIYF. The DNA for the CDR3 is TGTGCCAGCTTCGGACAGGACATCTCTGGAAACACCATATATTTT. The variable domain in full, with the rest retrieved from reference TRBV18 and TRBJ1-3, is NAGVMQNPRHLVRRRGQEARLRCSPMKGHSHVYWYRQLPEEGLKFMVYLQKENIIDESGMPKERFSAEFPKEGPSILRIQQVVRGDSAAYFCASFGQDISGNTIYFGEGSWLTVV.

The V call is TRBV4-2, the J call TRBJ2-7; 7 positions match TRBD1. Germline V gives CDR1 LGHNA, CDR2 YNFKEQ. This CDR3 is 13 amino acids long. Trimming cost V 4 bases and J 2 bases; bases outside gene matches: 2. This chain's CDR3 is CASSLGQTYEQYF. CDR3 nucleotide sequence: TGTGCCAGCAGCCTGGGACAGACCTACGAGCAGTACTTC.

This clone was seen more than once but under ten times. The chain recombines TRBV5-6 with TRBJ2-7, with D perhaps matching TRBD1 (6 bases). CDR1 is SGHDT and CDR2 is YYEEEE in the germline V gene. The CDR3 totals 14 residues. V was cut by 2 bases and J by 0 bases, with 9 bases left in between. CDR3: CASSLQGYSYEQYF. The DNA for the CDR3 is TGTGCCAGCAGCTTACAGGGTTACTCCTACGAGCAGTACTTC. Supplemented by reference TRBV5-6 and TRBJ2-7, the full variable domain reads DAGVTQSPTHLIKTRGQQVTLRCSPKSGHDTVSWYQQALGQGPQFIFQYYEEEERQRGNFPDRFSGHQFPNYSSELNVNALLLGDSALYLCASSLQGYSYEQYFGPGTRLTVT.

This clone was detected once. V and J are TRBV7-9 and TRBJ1-2; 12 nucleotides align to TRBD1. The length of the CDR3 is 15 residues. Trimming took 4 bases from V and 7 from J; bases not matched to a gene: 7. Germline lookup yields CDR1 SEHNR and CDR2 FQNEAQ (reference sequence). In DNA, the CDR3 is TGTGCCAGCAGCTCAATCGGGACAGGGGGCAGTGGCTACACCTTC. Translating gives CASSSIGTGGSGYTF.

J is TRBJ1-6 and V is TRBV5-1; no definite D call. The V gene lost 6 bases and the J gene lost 7 bases, with 17 bases spanning the gap. This CDR3 is built from 15 residues. Germline assignment: CDR1 SGHRS and CDR2 YFSETQ. CDR3: CASTTTGAENSPLHF. CDR3 nucleotide sequence: TGCGCCAGCACTACCACGGGAGCCGAAAATTCACCCCTCCACTTT.